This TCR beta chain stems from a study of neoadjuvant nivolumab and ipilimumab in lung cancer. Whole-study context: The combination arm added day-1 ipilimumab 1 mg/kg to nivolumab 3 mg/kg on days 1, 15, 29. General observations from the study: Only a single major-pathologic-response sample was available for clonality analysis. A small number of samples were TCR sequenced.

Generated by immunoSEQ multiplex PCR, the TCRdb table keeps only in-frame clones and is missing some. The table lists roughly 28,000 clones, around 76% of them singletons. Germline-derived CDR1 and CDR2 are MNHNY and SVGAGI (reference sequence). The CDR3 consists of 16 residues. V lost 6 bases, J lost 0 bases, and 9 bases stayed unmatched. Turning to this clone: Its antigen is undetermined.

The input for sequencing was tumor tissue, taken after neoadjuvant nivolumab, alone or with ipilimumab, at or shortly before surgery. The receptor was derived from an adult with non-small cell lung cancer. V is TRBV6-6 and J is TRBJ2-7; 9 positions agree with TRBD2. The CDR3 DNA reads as TGTGCCAGCAGGGGACCTAGCGGGGTCCACTCCTACGAGCAGTACTTC. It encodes CASRGPSGVHSYEQYF.